The 25 T cell receptor beta chains below were found in one sample sequenced in a study of blood T cell repertoires in COVID-19. Measured with immunoSEQ multiplex PCR; TCRdb has only the in-frame clones, and not every one. This sample has approximately 160,000 clones; about 86% occur once, and the top ten carry roughly 7%. The sample was peripheral blood. Receptors originate from a man aged 45 to 65 with active or convalescent COVID-19.

The chain carries TRBV9 and TRBJ2-2; 12 nucleotides align to TRBD2. Germline values: CDR1 SGDLS, CDR2 YYNGEE. J gave up 8 bases and V 2 bases, and 7 bases lay outside the gene matches. The length of the CDR3 is 16 residues. CDR3 in amino acids: CASSVSSGRASGELFF. The CDR3 DNA is TGTGCCAGCAGCGTTTCTAGCGGGAGGGCCTCGGGGGAGCTGTTTTTT.

The V and J genes are TRBV7-2 and TRBJ2-5, with 12 bases that match TRBD2. The junction had 8 bases not matched to a gene; V was cut back by 8 bases and J by 4 bases. This CDR3 has 15 residues. Looked up from germline, CDR1 is SGHTA and CDR2 is FQGNSA. The CDR3 here is CASVTSGSSGETQYF. CDR3 nucleotides: TGTGCCAGCGTGACTAGCGGGAGTTCAGGAGAGACCCAGTACTTC.

The chain links TRBV5-1 to TRBJ1-5; 7 bases map to TRBD1. The CDR3 spans 14 residues. The germline gives CDR1 SGHRS, CDR2 YFSETQ. V lost 4 bases and J lost 4; bases outside the gene matches: 5. The CDR3 here is CASSPTGINQPQHF. CDR3 coding DNA: TGCGCCAGCAGCCCGACAGGGATAAATCAGCCCCAGCATTTT. The full variable domain, in which reference TRBV5-1 and TRBJ1-5 provide the parts outside the CDR3, is KAGVTQTPRYLIKTRGQQVTLSCSPISGHRSVSWYQQTPGQGLQFLFEYFSETQRNKGNFPGRFSGRQFSNSRSEMNVSTLELGDSALYLCASSPTGINQPQHFGDGTRLSIL.

The V gene is TRBV10-3, the J gene TRBJ2-1; 13 nucleotides align to TRBD2. The V segment lost 3 bases and the J segment 4 bases; nucleotides outside the gene matches: 12. Germline loops: CDR1 ENHRY, CDR2 SYGVKD. The CDR3 sequence is 19 residues long. The CDR3 region is CAISDGLPGLAGSYNEQFF. The CDR3, as DNA: TGTGCCATCAGTGATGGACTGCCGGGACTAGCGGGATCATACAATGAGCAGTTCTTC.

The J gene is TRBJ2-7, the V gene TRBV5-6; TRBD1 agrees at 11 bases. The length of the CDR3 is 13 residues. Per germline, CDR1 SGHDT and CDR2 YYEEEE. J gave up 6 bases and V 4 bases, and 3 bases lay outside the gene matches. The CDR3 reads CASSRDRGSEQYF. The CDR3 DNA reads as TGTGCCAGCAGCCGGGACAGGGGGAGCGAGCAGTACTTC.

V and J are TRBV6-2 or TRBV6-3 and TRBJ1-5, with TRBD1 matching 7 bases. Germline lookup yields CDR1 MNHEY and CDR2 SVGEGT. The length of the CDR3 is 15 residues. J was trimmed by 0 bases and V by 4 bases; bases with no gene match: 3. CDR3 in amino acids: CASSFQGVSNQPQHF. CDR3 DNA: TGTGCCAGCAGTTTCCAGGGGGTTAGCAATCAGCCCCAGCATTTT.

V gene TRBV4-1 combines with J gene TRBJ1-1; possible D gene TRBD1, 5 bases. Germline CDR1 reads MGHRA; CDR2 reads YSYEKL. Trimming removed 5 bases from V and 3 bases from J, with 16 bases in between. This CDR3 comprises 15 residues. The CDR3, as DNA: TGCGCCAGCAGCAACCCCCCTCGGGGGGACACTGAAGCTTTCTTT. This encodes CASSNPPRGDTEAFF.

The V and J genes are TRBV2 and TRBJ2-5, with TRBD2 matching over 13 bases. Germline trimming cut 2 bases from V and 4 bases from J; bases unmatched to any gene: 4. CDR3 length: 16 residues. CDR1 is SNHLY, CDR2 FYNNEI, per germline. The CDR3 coding sequence is TGTGCCAGCAGTGAAAGGACTAGCGGGAGTGGAGAGACCCAGTACTTC. Protein sequence: CASSERTSGSGETQYF.

The chain uses TRBV18 and TRBJ1-1; perhaps TRBD1 as D (5 bases). Germline V gene sequence: CDR1 KGHSH, CDR2 LQKENI. Trimming stripped 4 bases from V and 2 bases from J, with 11 bases between. The CDR3 runs 14 residues. This chain's CDR3 is CASSLFRGNTEAFF. In DNA form, the CDR3 reads TGTGCCAGCTCACTCTTTAGGGGCAACACTGAAGCTTTCTTT.

This chain links TRBV28 with TRBJ2-7; D is possibly TRBD2 (6 bases). Germline CDR1 is MDHEN and CDR2 is SYDVKM. There are 14 residues in the CDR3. V was pared by 8 bases and J by 4 bases, with 18 bases between. This CDR3 reads CASGGSAGTYEQYF. DNA of the CDR3: TGTGCCAGCGGAGGATCGGCGGGAACTTACGAGCAGTACTTC.

This chain joins TRBV6-5 and TRBJ1-2; D is perhaps TRBD1 (6 bases). CDR1 is MNHEY and CDR2 is SVGAGI in the germline V gene. The V gene lost 5 bases and the J gene lost 7 bases, with 14 bases spanning the gap. The CDR3 loop spans 13 amino acids. CDR3 residues: CASSLGQWLGYTF. Here the CDR3 DNA reads TGTGCCAGCAGTCTTGGACAGTGGCTTGGCTACACCTTC.

The chain combines TRBV15 with TRBJ1-6; 10 bases are a match to TRBD1. Per germline, CDR1 LNHNV and CDR2 YYDKDF (reference sequence). The CDR3 is 15 residues long. The junction had 6 bases not matched to a gene; V was cut back by 5 bases and J by 8 bases. CDR3 protein: CATSVRQGADSPLHF. The CDR3 DNA reads as TGTGCCACCAGCGTAAGACAGGGGGCTGATTCACCCCTCCACTTT.

The V gene is TRBV2, the J gene TRBJ2-7; no reliable D call. The CDR3 is made up of 12 amino acids. Per germline, CDR1 SNHLY and CDR2 FYNNEI. V shed 4 bases and J shed 6 bases, with 10 bases lying between them. The CDR3 DNA follows: TGTGCCAGCAGTGCCCAGGTCCCCGAGCAGTACTTC. Protein product: CASSAQVPEQYF.

This clone was seen a handful of times. The chain recombines TRBV29-1 with TRBJ2-1; TRBD2 might be the D (6 bases). V lost 0 bases to trimming and J lost 15 bases, with 15 bases between them. From germline, CDR1 is SQVTM and CDR2 ANQGSEA. The length of the CDR3 is 12 residues. The CDR3 nucleotides read TGCAGCGTTGAAGATGGAGGGCAGACCTTGTTCTTC. It codes for CSVEDGGQTLFF.

The chain has TRBV12-3 or TRBV12-4 and TRBJ2-5, with unresolved D. Trimming left V 3 bases short and J 1 base short, with 6 bases between. The length of the CDR3 is 13 residues. CDR3 protein: CASSFRGQETQYF. Here the CDR3 DNA reads TGTGCCAGCAGTTTTCGCGGCCAAGAGACCCAGTACTTC.

The chain recombines TRBV14 with TRBJ2-1, with 8 bases aligning to TRBD2. V shed 2 bases, J shed 8 bases, and the junction held 8 bases outside the gene matches. CDR3 size: 15 residues. Germline V gives CDR1 SGHDN, CDR2 FVKESK. The CDR3 DNA follows: TGTGCCAGCAGCCAACTCACGGGAGGGTCCGATGAGCAGTTCTTC. Translating it yields CASSQLTGGSDEQFF.

The chain uses TRBV20-1 and TRBJ2-7, with 7 bases matching TRBD2. CDR1 is DFQATT, CDR2 SNEGSKA, per germline (reference sequence). V lost 3 bases to trimming and J lost 2 bases; unmatched junction nucleotides: 7. The CDR3 is made up of 14 amino acids. The CDR3 DNA follows: TGCAGTGCTAGTGCGGGAGACGGCCCCTACGAGCAGTACTTC. This codes for CSASAGDGPYEQYF.

This clone was found once. The chain combines TRBV19 with TRBJ2-4, with a weak D call TRBD1 (5 bases). CDR3 size: 16 residues. V dropped 5 bases and J dropped 3 bases, with 17 bases sitting between them. Per the germline V gene, CDR1 is LNHDA and CDR2 is SQIVND (reference sequence). The CDR3 bases are TGTGCCAGTAGTCGAACAGGAAGGGTCCGCAAAAACATTCAGTACTTC. This translates into CASSRTGRVRKNIQYF.

V usage is TRBV9 and J usage is TRBJ2-3; tentative D call: TRBD2 (6 bases). The CDR3 has 15 amino acids. Trimming took 3 bases from V and 3 from J, leaving 14 bases between them. Per the germline V gene, CDR1 is SGDLS and CDR2 is YYNGEE. The chain's CDR3 is CASSGGVSRTDTQYF. The DNA of the CDR3 is TGTGCCAGCAGCGGGGGGGTGAGTAGGACAGATACGCAGTATTTT. The whole variable domain, filled in from reference TRBV9 and TRBJ2-3, reads DSGVTQTPKHLITATGQRVTLRCSPRSGDLSVYWYQQSLDQGLQFLIQYYNGEERAKGNILERFSAQQFPDLHSELNLSSLELGDSALYFCASSGGVSRTDTQYFGPGTRLTVL.

This sequence joins TRBV18 and TRBJ2-1; 9 positions agree with TRBD1. The CDR3 has 15 amino acids. Looked up from germline, CDR1 is KGHSH and CDR2 is LQKENI. Losses at the gene ends were 3 bases for V and 10 bases for J; bases not matched to a gene: 10. The CDR3 loop reads CASSPPGQGLTEQFF. CDR3 bases: TGTGCCAGCTCACCTCCGGGACAGGGTCTAACGGAGCAGTTCTTC.

The genes are TRBV7-8 and TRBJ2-5, with 10 positions matching TRBD2. The CDR3 covers 16 residues. With 5 bases clipped from V and 7 bases from J, the junction kept 13 bases outside the gene matches. Germline V lookup: CDR1 SGHVS, CDR2 FQNEAQ. The DNA for the CDR3 is TGTGCCAGCAGCCGCGCGGCAGCGGGGGGGCCCGGGACCCAGTACTTC. Translation gives CASSRAAAGGPGTQYF.

The V and J genes are TRBV30 and TRBJ2-1, with 11 positions matching TRBD2. In germline, CDR1 is GTSNPN, CDR2 SVGIG (reference sequence). The CDR3 is 17 amino acids. The junction had 9 bases not matched to a gene; V was cut back by 1 base and J by 4 bases. The CDR3 region is CAWSDTTSGTLYNEQFF. The CDR3 DNA follows: TGTGCCTGGAGTGATACGACTAGCGGGACTCTATACAATGAGCAGTTCTTC. Full variable domain (missing parts from reference TRBV30 and TRBJ2-1): SQTIHQWPATLVQPVGSPLSLECTVEGTSNPNLYWYRQAAGRGLQLLFYSVGIGQISSEVPQNLSASRPQDRQFILSSKKLLLSDSGFYLCAWSDTTSGTLYNEQFFGPGTRLTVL.

This chain connects TRBV23-1 to TRBJ1-3; D remains unclear. TRBV23-1 is flagged as an ORF with uncertain function. Trimming removed 0 bases from V and 5 bases from J, with 8 bases in between. The CDR3 has 14 amino acids. The CDR3 reads CASSQSGPRNTIYF. DNA of the CDR3: TGCGCCAGCAGTCAATCGGGCCCGAGAAACACCATATATTTT.

The chain couples TRBV24-1 to TRBJ2-7; D perhaps matches TRBD2 (5 bases). The V end lost 2 bases, the J end lost 7 bases, and 14 bases lay between the germline ends. This CDR3 is 14 amino acids long. Germline V lookup: CDR1 KGHDR, CDR2 SFDVKD. As DNA, the CDR3 is TGTGCCACCAGTGATTCAGTACCTAGAGGGGAGCAGTACTTC. Translation gives CATSDSVPRGEQYF.

J is TRBJ1-4 and V is TRBV7-9, with D perhaps TRBD1 (5 bases). The germline V gene encodes CDR1 SEHNR and CDR2 FQNEAQ (reference sequence). CDR3 length equals 12 residues. The V gene lost 10 bases and the J gene lost 5 bases, with 11 bases spanning the gap. CDR3 in amino acids: CATRQNNEKLFF. The DNA of the CDR3 is TGTGCCACCAGACAGAACAATGAAAAACTGTTTTTT. The complete variable domain, with remaining parts taken from reference TRBV7-9 and TRBJ1-4, reads DTGVSQNPRHKITKRGQNVTFRCDPISEHNRLYWYRQTLGQGPEFLTYFQNEAQLEKSRLLSDRFSAERPKGSFSTLEIQRTEQGDSAMYLCATRQNNEKLFFGSGTQLSVL.